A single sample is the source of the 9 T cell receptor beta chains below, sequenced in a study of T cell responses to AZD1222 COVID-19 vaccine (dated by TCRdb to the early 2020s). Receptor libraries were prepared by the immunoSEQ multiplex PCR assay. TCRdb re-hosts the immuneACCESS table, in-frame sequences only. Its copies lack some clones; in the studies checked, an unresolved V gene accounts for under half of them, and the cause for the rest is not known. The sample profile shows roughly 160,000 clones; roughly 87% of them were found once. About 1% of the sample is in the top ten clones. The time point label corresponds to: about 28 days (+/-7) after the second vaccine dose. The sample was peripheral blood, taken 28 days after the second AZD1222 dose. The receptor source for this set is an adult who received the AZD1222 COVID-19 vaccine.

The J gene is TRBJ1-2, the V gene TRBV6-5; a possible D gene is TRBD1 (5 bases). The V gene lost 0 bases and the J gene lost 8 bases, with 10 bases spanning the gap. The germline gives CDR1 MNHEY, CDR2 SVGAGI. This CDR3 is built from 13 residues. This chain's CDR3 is CASSYSNGGGYTF. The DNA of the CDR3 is TGTGCCAGCAGTTACTCGAACGGGGGAGGCTACACCTTC.

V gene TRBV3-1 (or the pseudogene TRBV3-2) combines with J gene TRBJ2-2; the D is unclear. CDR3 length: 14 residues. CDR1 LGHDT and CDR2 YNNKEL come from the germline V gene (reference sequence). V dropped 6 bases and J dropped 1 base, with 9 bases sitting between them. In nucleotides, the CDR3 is TGTGCCAGCAGTATCTCGATGAACACCGGGGAGCTGTTTTTT. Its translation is CASSISMNTGELFF.

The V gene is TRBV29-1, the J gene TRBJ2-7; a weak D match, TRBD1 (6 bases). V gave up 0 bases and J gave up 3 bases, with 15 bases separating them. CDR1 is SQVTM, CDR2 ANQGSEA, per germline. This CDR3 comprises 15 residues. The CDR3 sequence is CSVEEQGTERYEQYF. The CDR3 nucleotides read TGCAGCGTTGAAGAACAGGGTACCGAACGCTACGAGCAGTACTTC.

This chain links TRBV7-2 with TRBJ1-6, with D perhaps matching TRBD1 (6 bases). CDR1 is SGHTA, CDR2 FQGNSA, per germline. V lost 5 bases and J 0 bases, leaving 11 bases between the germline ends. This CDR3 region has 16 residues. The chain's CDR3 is CASSGTTYSYNSPLHF. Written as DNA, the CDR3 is TGTGCCAGCAGCGGGACAACATACTCCTATAATTCACCCCTCCACTTT.

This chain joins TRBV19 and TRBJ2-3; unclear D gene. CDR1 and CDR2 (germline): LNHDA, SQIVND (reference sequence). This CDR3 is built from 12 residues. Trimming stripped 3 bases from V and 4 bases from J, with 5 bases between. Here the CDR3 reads CASSIRADTQYF. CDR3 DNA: TGTGCCAGTAGTATTCGCGCAGATACGCAGTATTTT.

CDR3 amino acids: CASPGRSSGNTIYF. CDR3 nucleotide sequence: TGTGCCAGCCCCGGACGGTCCTCTGGAAACACCATATATTTT. The chain uses TRBV2 and TRBJ1-3; D is undetermined. Germline loops: CDR1 SNHLY, CDR2 FYNNEI. The CDR3 spans 14 residues. Trimming took off 8 bases at V and 0 bases at J, with 11 bases between the two ends.

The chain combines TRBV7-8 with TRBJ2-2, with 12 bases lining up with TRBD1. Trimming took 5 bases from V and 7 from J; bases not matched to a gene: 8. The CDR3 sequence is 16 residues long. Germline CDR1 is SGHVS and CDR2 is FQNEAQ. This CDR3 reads CASSAMGQGAGGELFF. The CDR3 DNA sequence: TGTGCCAGCAGCGCCATGGGACAGGGGGCCGGCGGGGAGCTGTTTTTT.

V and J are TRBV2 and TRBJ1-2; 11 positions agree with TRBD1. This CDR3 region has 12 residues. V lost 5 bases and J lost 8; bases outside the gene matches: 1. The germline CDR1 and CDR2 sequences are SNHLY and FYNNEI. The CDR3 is CASSRTGGGYTF. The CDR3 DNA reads TGTGCCAGCAGTCGGACAGGGGGCGGCTACACCTTC.

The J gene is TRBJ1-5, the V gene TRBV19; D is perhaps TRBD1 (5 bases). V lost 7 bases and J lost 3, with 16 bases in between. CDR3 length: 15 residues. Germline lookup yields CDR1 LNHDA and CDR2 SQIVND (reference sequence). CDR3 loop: CASNKIDSYNQPQHF. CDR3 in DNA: TGTGCCAGTAATAAGATCGACAGCTACAATCAGCCCCAGCATTTT.